This T cell receptor (beta chain) comes out of a study of T cell responses to AZD1222 COVID-19 vaccine. The CDR3 has 16 residues. Trimming cost V 4 bases and J 1 base; bases outside gene matches: 9. CDR1 and CDR2 (germline): SGHNT, YYREEE (reference sequence). The table came from immunoSEQ multiplex PCR; TCRdb's copy has only in-frame clones and leaves some out. The sample holds roughly 70,000 clones; 85% to 95% are singletons and the top ten take 6.3%. The genes are TRBV5-4 and TRBJ2-7; 9 bases are shared with TRBD2. The sample consisted of peripheral blood, taken 28 days after the second dose of the MenACWY control vaccine. This TCR was sampled from an adult who received the MenACWY meningococcal vaccine as a control. CDR3 loop: CASSTPTSGRSYEQYF. The DNA for the CDR3 is TGTGCCAGCAGCACACCTACTAGCGGGCGTTCCTACGAGCAGTACTTC.